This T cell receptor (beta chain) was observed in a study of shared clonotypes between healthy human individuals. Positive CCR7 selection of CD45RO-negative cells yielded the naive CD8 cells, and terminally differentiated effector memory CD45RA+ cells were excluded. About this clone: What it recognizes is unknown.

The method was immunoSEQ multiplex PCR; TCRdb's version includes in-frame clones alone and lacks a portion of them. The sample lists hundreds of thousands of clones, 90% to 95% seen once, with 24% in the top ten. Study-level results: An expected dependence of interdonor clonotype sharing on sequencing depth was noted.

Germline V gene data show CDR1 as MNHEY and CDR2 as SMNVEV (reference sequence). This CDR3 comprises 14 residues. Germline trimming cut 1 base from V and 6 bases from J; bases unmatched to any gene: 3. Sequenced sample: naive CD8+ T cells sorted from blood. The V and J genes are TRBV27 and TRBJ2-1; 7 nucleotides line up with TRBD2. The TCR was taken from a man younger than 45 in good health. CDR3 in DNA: TGTGCCAGCAGTTTATGGGGGACTATCAATGAGCAGTTCTTC. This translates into CASSLWGTINEQFF.